These T cell receptor beta chains were read from a single sample in a study of blood T cell repertoires in COVID-19. Assay: immunoSEQ multiplex PCR; the TCRdb copy retains only in-frame clones and omits some. The table includes approximately 120,000 clones, around 86% detected once. Sequencing input: peripheral blood. The origin of the receptors is a man aged 60-69 years with acute or convalescent COVID-19. Each CDR3 is given with its conserved first and last residue. Each record gives: D gene, clone size, J gene, V gene, CDR3 DNA, CDR3 protein. D genes are given only for firm matches. The size of a clone is reported for some rows only, either as once, few or many, or as a class for expanded clones.

TRBD1 | . | TRBJ2-5 | TRBV5-4 | TGTGCCAGCAGCGGGGGAGGGACAGGGAAGGAGACCCAGTACTTC | CASSGGGTGKETQYF
TRBD1 | . | TRBJ2-2 | TRBV5-1 | TGCGCCAGCAGCTTCCAGGGGGCGGGGAACACCGGGGAGCTGTTTTTT | CASSFQGAGNTGELFF
TRBD2 | . | TRBJ2-1 | TRBV6-5 | TGTGCCAGCACCCGGACTAGCGGGAGTGAGCAGTTCTTC | CASTRTSGSEQFF
TRBD1 | . | TRBJ1-5 | TRBV28 | TGTGCCAGCATCCACCGACAGGGTTTTGATCAGCCCCAGCATTTT | CASIHRQGFDQPQHF
. | . | TRBJ2-7 | TRBV11-2 | TGTGCCAGCGCAGGGGCGTCACAGGAGCAGTACTTC | CASAGASQEQYF
. | few | TRBJ1-3 | TRBV5-4 | TGTGCCAGCAGCTCAGGGGGAAACACCATATATTTT | CASSSGGNTIYF
TRBD2 | once | TRBJ2-3 | TRBV7-2 | TGTGCCAGCAGCTCGACCGGGACTAGCGTTTCCGGAGATACGCAGTATTTT | CASSSTGTSVSGDTQYF
. | . | TRBJ2-7 | TRBV2 | TGTGCCAGCAGAACAGGGTCCTACGAGCAGTACTTC | CASRTGSYEQYF
. | few | TRBJ2-7 | TRBV11-2 | TGTGCCAGCAGCTCGCCTGAGACGGGGGTGGACGAGCAGTACTTC | CASSSPETGVDEQYF
TRBD1 | . | TRBJ2-7 | TRBV28 | TGTGCCAGCAGCACGGGACAGGGAGGCTACTACGAGCAGTACTTC | CASSTGQGGYYEQYF
. | . | TRBJ1-2 | TRBV19 | TGTGCCAGTAGTATAGGTGAGAACTATGGCTACACCTTC | CASSIGENYGYTF
TRBD2 | . | TRBJ2-3 | TRBV19 | TGTGCCAGTAGTATCGGAGGTCCTAGCGGGAGAAAGTTCACAGATACGCAGTATTTT | CASSIGGPSGRKFTDTQYF
. | . | TRBJ1-1 | TRBV9 | TGTGCCAGCAGCGTAGTCGATACTATTGAAGCTTTCTTT | CASSVVDTIEAFF
TRBD2 | . | TRBJ2-1 | TRBV10-3 | TGTGCCAGTATGACTAGCGGGAATGAGCAGTTCTTC | CASMTSGNEQFF
. | few | TRBJ2-2 | TRBV5-8 | TGTGCCAGCAGCTGGGGTCGACTAGGAATAACCGGGGAGCTGTTTTTT | CASSWGRLGITGELFF
. | few | TRBJ1-2 | TRBV28 | TGTGCCAGCAGGCCGACAGGATCCTTTAACTATGGCTACACCTTC | CASRPTGSFNYGYTF
TRBD2 | . | TRBJ2-1 | TRBV18 | TGTGCCAGCTCACGTTCTAGCGGGAGGGGCAAAATGAGGGATGAGCAGTTCTTC | CASSRSSGRGKMRDEQFF
. | few | TRBJ1-1 | TRBV7-9 | TGTGCCAGCAGCCCCGGGGCAGGGAGGGACACTGAAGCTTTCTTT | CASSPGAGRDTEAFF
. | few | TRBJ2-2 | TRBV5-4 | TGTGCCAGCAGCTGGAGGGTAGGGACCGGGGAGCTGTTTTTT | CASSWRVGTGELFF
. | . | TRBJ1-2 | TRBV28 | TGTGCCAGCACCCTCTGGGGGAGGGGGGTAACCTATGGCTACACCTTC | CASTLWGRGVTYGYTF
. | . | TRBJ2-5 | TRBV5-1 | TGCGCCAGCAGCTTCGAGGAGACCCAGTACTTC | CASSFEETQYF
TRBD1 | . | TRBJ2-7 | TRBV2 | TGTGCCAGCACCGGCCTAGAGGACAGGGGCACCTACGAGCAGTACTTC | CASTGLEDRGTYEQYF
TRBD2 | few | TRBJ2-1 | TRBV3-1/TRBV3-2 | TGTGCCAGCAGCCAAGAGCGAATGCGGGACAGGGTAACTAGCGGGAGATTGGGTGAGCAGTTCTTC | CASSQERMRDRVTSGRLGEQFF
. | few | TRBJ1-5 | TRBV2 | TGTGCCAGCAGTGAACTCCGCAATCAGCCCCAGCATTTT | CASSELRNQPQHF
TRBD1 | once | TRBJ1-2 | TRBV25-1 | TGTGCCAGCAGTGAGATCGGACAGGGGGTCTCATATGGCTACACCTTC | CASSEIGQGVSYGYTF
. | . | TRBJ1-3 | TRBV2 | TGTGCCAGCAGTGATGACAGGTTAACTGGAAACACCATATATTTT | CASSDDRLTGNTIYF
. | . | TRBJ2-1 | TRBV24-1 | TGTGCCACCAGTGATTTAGGGAGCTCCTACAATGAGCAGTTCTTC | CATSDLGSSYNEQFF
. | . | TRBJ1-5 | TRBV27 | TGTGCCAGCAGTTTAGGAGCAGGGAAGGATCAGCCCCAGCATTTT | CASSLGAGKDQPQHF
TRBD2 | . | TRBJ2-1 | TRBV7-3 | TGTGCCAGCAGCTCTGGGGCTAGCGGGAAAGATGAGCAGTTCTTC | CASSSGASGKDEQFF
. | . | TRBJ1-2 | TRBV4-1 | TGCGCCAGCAGCCAATTAGGACGGACTCATAACTATGGCTACACCTTC | CASSQLGRTHNYGYTF
. | once | TRBJ2-1 | TRBV19 | TGTGCCAGTAGTGCGTCGGGGGGCCACAATGAGCAGTTCTTC | CASSASGGHNEQFF
TRBD1 | . | TRBJ1-1 | TRBV4-2 | TGTGCCAGCAGCCAAGATGAGGGGGCCGGCGAAGCTTTCTTT | CASSQDEGAGEAFF
TRBD1 | . | TRBJ2-7 | TRBV16 | TGTGCCAGCAGCCAAGGTTCAGGGGGTCCCTACGAGCAGTACTTC | CASSQGSGGPYEQYF
TRBD1 | . | TRBJ2-6 | TRBV30 | TGTGCCTGGTTTAATCCAGGGGGTGCCGGGGCCAACGTCCTGACTTTC | CAWFNPGGAGANVLTF
TRBD1 | . | TRBJ1-1 | TRBV28 | TGTGCCAGCAGTTTATGGGACAGGGGTGGCACTGAAGCTTTCTTT | CASSLWDRGGTEAFF
. | once | TRBJ1-1 | TRBV11-2 | TGTGCCAGCAGCTGGGAAGTGCAGGGGTCCACTGAAGCTTTCTTT | CASSWEVQGSTEAFF
. | . | TRBJ1-1 | TRBV11-2 | TGTGCCAGCAGCTTGGGGCTAGGGTGGGGCACTGAAGCTTTCTTT | CASSLGLGWGTEAFF
. | . | TRBJ1-5 | TRBV28 | TGTGCCAGCAGTTTCATCAATCAGCCCCAGCATTTT | CASSFINQPQHF
TRBD2 | . | TRBJ2-1 | TRBV4-1 | TGCGCCAGCAGCCATCCCGGGACTAGCGGGAGGGCCGGAGAGCAGTTCTTC | CASSHPGTSGRAGEQFF
. | . | TRBJ2-2 | TRBV7-3 | TGTGCCAGCAGCTTTGGGGGCGCGGACACCGGGGAGCTGTTTTTT | CASSFGGADTGELFF
. | . | TRBJ1-2 | TRBV7-8 | TGTGCCAGCAGCTTAGGGCAGTTCTATGGCTACACCTTC | CASSLGQFYGYTF
. | few | TRBJ2-1 | TRBV7-3 | TGTGCCAGCAGCTTAACGCGGGAATCGTACAATGAGCAGTTCTTC | CASSLTRESYNEQFF